This T cell receptor beta chain was sequenced during a study of early T cells in non-severe SARS-CoV-2 infection. The overall study: The authors sequenced bulk RNA from unsorted whole blood, leaving chains unpaired.

The V segment lost 6 bases and the J segment 5 bases; nucleotides outside the gene matches: 4. CDR3 length: 15 amino acids. Germline V gene lookup returns CDR1 LGHNA and CDR2 YSLEER. A note on this clonotype: The target antigen is unknown.

Regarding the study as a whole: Comparison of clonotypes with VDJdb favored anti-spike CD8 responses while missing private and CD4 specificities.

Individual cDNA molecules each received unique molecular identifiers attached to them. TCRdb reprocessed the 5' RACE reads with MiXCR, giving one entry per CDR3 protein. The data show under 85,000 distinct CDR3 sequences, about 12% seen once. The receptor was isolated from an adult who was a healthcare worker with PCR-confirmed SARS-CoV-2 infection or an uninfected control (not recorded which). The donor label of this sample is uncertain. The gene calls are TRBV4-3 and TRBJ2-1, with 13 bases matching TRBD2. Material: whole blood, obtained at baseline. CDR3 in amino acids: CASSRLAGGDNEQFF. In DNA, the CDR3 is TGCGCCAGCAGTCGACTAGCGGGGGGAGACAATGAGCAGTTCTTC.